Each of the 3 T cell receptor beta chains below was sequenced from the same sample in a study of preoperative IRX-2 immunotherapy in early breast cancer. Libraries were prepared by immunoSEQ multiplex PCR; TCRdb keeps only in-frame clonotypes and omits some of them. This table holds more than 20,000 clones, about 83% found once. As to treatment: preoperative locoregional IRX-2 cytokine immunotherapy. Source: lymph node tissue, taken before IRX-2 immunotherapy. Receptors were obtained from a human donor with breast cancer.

Written as DNA, the CDR3 is TGTGCCAGCAACACGGACAGGACTTTATCTGGAAAACTGTTTTTT. Residues: CASNTDRTLSGKLFF. V gene TRBV25-1 combines with J gene TRBJ1-4, with 7 bases identical to TRBD1. The CDR3 is 15 residues long. The germline V gene encodes CDR1 MGHDK and CDR2 SYGVNS. V lost 7 bases and J lost 10; bases outside the gene matches: 15.

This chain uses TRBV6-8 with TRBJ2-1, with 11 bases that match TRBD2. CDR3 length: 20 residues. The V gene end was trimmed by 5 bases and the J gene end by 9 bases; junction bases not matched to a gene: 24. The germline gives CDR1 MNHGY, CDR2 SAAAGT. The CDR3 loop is CASSDRFLAGGQGAIGEQFF. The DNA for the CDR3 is TGTGCCAGCAGTGACCGGTTTCTAGCGGGGGGCCAAGGGGCAATAGGTGAGCAGTTCTTC.

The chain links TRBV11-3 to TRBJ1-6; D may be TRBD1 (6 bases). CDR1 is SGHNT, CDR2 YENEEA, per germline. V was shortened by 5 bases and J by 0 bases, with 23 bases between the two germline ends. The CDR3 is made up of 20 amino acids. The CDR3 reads CASSPPVVGGDLSYNSPLHF. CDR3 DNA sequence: TGTGCCAGCAGCCCCCCGGTGGTGGGGGGCGATCTCTCCTATAATTCACCCCTCCACTTT.